A selection of T cell receptor beta chains follows, all from one sample in a study of beta chain features in type 1 diabetes. Clones were read by immunoSEQ multiplex PCR, and TCRdb kept only the in-frame ones, dropping some. The sample carries 900,000 or so clones, under 20% recorded once. The sequencing input was naive CD4+ T cells from blood. These receptors were collected from a woman between 18 and 29 years old in good health. Both conserved end residues are part of each CDR3. Fields, in order: clone size, D gene, V gene, J gene, CDR3 length, CDR3 DNA, CDR3 protein. A D gene is named only where the DNA matches it firmly. The listing skips clone size in some rows; elsewhere it reads once, few, many or a size class.

.	.	TRBV7-2	TRBJ2-5	16	TGTGCCAGCAGCTTAATGATGTCCGGGACACTTAAGACCCAGTACTTC	CASSLMMSGTLKTQYF
few	TRBD2	TRBV28	TRBJ2-1	17	TGTGCCAGCACCAACCACGGGGCGGGAGGGCCCTACAATGAGCAGTTCTTC	CASTNHGAGGPYNEQFF
.	.	TRBV5-4	TRBJ1-2	13	TGTGCCAGCAGCTTGGAGGCCAACTATGGCTACACCTTC	CASSLEANYGYTF
.	TRBD1	TRBV25-1	TRBJ1-4	14	TGTGCCGACCCCACGACAGGGCTGGGTGAAAAACTGTTTTTT	CADPTTGLGEKLFF
.	TRBD1	TRBV7-9	TRBJ1-1	15	TGTGCCAGCAGCCAAACAGGGGGCACTGGCACTGAAGCTTTCTTT	CASSQTGGTGTEAFF
.	.	TRBV7-9	TRBJ2-7	14	TGTGCCAGCAGCCGAGCCATGACATTCTACGAGCAGTACTTC	CASSRAMTFYEQYF
.	TRBD1	TRBV28	TRBJ2-2	15	TGTGCCAGCCGGCCACCGGACAGGGGGCTAGGGGAGCTGTTTTTT	CASRPPDRGLGELFF
few	.	TRBV6-6	TRBJ2-5	16	TGTGCCAGCAGTTACCCCAGGGCTGGTCGGCAAGAGACCCAGTACTTC	CASSYPRAGRQETQYF
few	TRBD2	TRBV29-1	TRBJ2-4	13	TGCAGCGTCCCAGGGACTAGCCAAAACATTCAGTACTTC	CSVPGTSQNIQYF
few	.	TRBV7-2	TRBJ2-7	13	TGTGCCAGCAGCTTAGCCCCTGGAGACGAGCAGTACTTC	CASSLAPGDEQYF
few	TRBD1	TRBV5-4	TRBJ2-2	14	TGTGCCAGCAGCCGACAGGGGAGAACCGGGGAGCTGTTTTTT	CASSRQGRTGELFF
.	.	TRBV7-2	TRBJ2-1	17	TGTGCCAGCAGCTTAGACCTCCGGTCATCGACGTACAATGAGCAGTTCTTC	CASSLDLRSSTYNEQFF
.	.	TRBV9	TRBJ2-3	19	TGTGCCAGCAGCGTAGTCAAGGGAAATCTGGGCATAAGGACAGATACGCAGTATTTT	CASSVVKGNLGIRTDTQYF